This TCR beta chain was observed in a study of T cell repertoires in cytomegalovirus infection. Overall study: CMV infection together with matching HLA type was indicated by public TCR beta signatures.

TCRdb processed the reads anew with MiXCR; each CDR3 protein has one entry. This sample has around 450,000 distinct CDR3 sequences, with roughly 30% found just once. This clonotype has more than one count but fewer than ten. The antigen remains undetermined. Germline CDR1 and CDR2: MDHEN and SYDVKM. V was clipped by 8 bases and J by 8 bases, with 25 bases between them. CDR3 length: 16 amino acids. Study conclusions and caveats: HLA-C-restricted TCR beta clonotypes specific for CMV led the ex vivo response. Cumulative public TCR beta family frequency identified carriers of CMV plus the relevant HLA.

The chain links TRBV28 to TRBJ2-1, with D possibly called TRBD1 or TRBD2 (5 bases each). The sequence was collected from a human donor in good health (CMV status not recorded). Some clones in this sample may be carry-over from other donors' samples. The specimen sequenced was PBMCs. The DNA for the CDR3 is TGTGCCAGCCCACCGAGGCAGGGACGAGATATCGATGAGCAGTTCTTC. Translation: CASPPRQGRDIDEQFF.